This T cell receptor beta chain was documented in a study of CD8 T cells in ankylosing spondylitis. Whole-study findings and limits: Roughly eight highly homologous variants formed a TCR beta motif that appeared characteristic of ankylosing spondylitis blood. Disease-linked clones, CD8+, were relatively rare in peripheral blood.

From the 5' RACE reads, TCRdb called clonotypes with MiXCR, one entry per CDR3 protein. The table includes more than 300,000 distinct CDR3 sequences, 6.5% to 10% detected once. In its sample, this clonotype was seen a few times. Antigen unknown. Source material: blood, either unsorted or a sorted T cell fraction (not recorded which). This TCR was sampled from a male donor with ankylosing spondylitis.

CDR3: CASSLAGDTNYGYTF. The CDR3 DNA reads as TGTGCCAGCAGCTTAGCCGGGGATACTAACTATGGCTACACCTTC. The V gene is TRBV11-2, the J gene TRBJ1-2; D is ambiguous. The V and J ends lost 1 base and 0 bases respectively, with 9 bases between them. The CDR3 loop spans 15 amino acids. From germline, CDR1 is SGHAT and CDR2 FQNNGV.